The clone carrying this T cell receptor (beta chain) was found many times. Its antigen is undetermined. The sample originates from a study of response to subunit inactivated influenza vaccine. Each CDR3 protein is one row after TCRdb ran MiXCR on the RT-PCR reads. The profile shows hundreds of thousands of distinct CDR3 sequences, approximately 21% of them singletons. Study conclusions and caveats: Authors proposed each seasonal influenza vaccination draws in few new T cells.

V was cut by 5 bases and J by 5 bases, with 10 bases left in between. Germline-derived CDR1 and CDR2 are MNHNS and SASEGT. This CDR3 comprises 13 residues. This chain uses TRBV6-1 with TRBJ1-5; D may be TRBD1 (5 bases). The clonotype originates from a man in his fifties or sixties who received an inactivated influenza vaccine. The material sequenced was PBMCs from blood, taken 21 months after vaccination. The CDR3 coding sequence is TGTGCCAGCAGTCTATTGGGGGATCAGCCCCAGCATTTT. Translating it yields CASSLLGDQPQHF.